A selection of T cell receptor beta chains follows, all from one sample in a study of blood T cells in healthy people across ages. Via MiXCR, TCRdb re-called the 5' RACE reads, giving one row per CDR3 protein. This table holds hundreds of thousands of distinct CDR3 sequences, about three fifths found once. The sample comprised blood. The receptors come from a man younger than 40 in good health. Each CDR3 is given with its conserved first and last residue. The order of the fields is J gene, clone size, D gene, V gene, CDR3 DNA, CDR3 protein. D genes are given only for firm matches. Part of the rows lack a size; the others show once, few, many or a class for expanded clones.

TRBJ2-4	few	-	TRBV28	TGTGCCAGCCACACTCGTACCGACAAAAACATTCAGTACTTC	CASHTRTDKNIQYF
TRBJ2-7	-	-	TRBV6-2/TRBV6-3	TGTGCCAGCAGTTTACAGGGAGTCAACGGGGAGCAGTACTTC	CASSLQGVNGEQYF
TRBJ2-4	-	TRBD2	TRBV3-1	TGTGCCAGCAGCCAGATGGGGGGGGCCAAAAACATTCAGTACTTC	CASSQMGGAKNIQYF
TRBJ1-6	-	-	TRBV2	TGTGCCAGCTCCCAGGGGAGGGACAATTCACCCCTCCACTTT	CASSQGRDNSPLHF
TRBJ2-3	once	-	TRBV20-1	TGCAGTGTCGGGGATTGGGCCACAGATACGCAGTATTTT	CSVGDWATDTQYF
TRBJ2-6	-	-	TRBV4-1	TGCGCCAGCAGCCAAGAAGGGCAAGCGGCTGGGGCCAACGTCCTGACTTTC	CASSQEGQAAGANVLTF
TRBJ1-2	many	-	TRBV6-6	TGTGCCAGCAGTGCTCCGGGACAAAGCGGCTATGGCTACACCTTC	CASSAPGQSGYGYTF
TRBJ1-1	-	-	TRBV29-1	TGCAGCGTTGGAGTCAGCCCTAACACTGAAGCTTTCTTT	CSVGVSPNTEAFF
TRBJ2-7	-	-	TRBV15	TGTGCCACCAGCAGCCCGACTAGACACGAGCAGTACTTC	CATSSPTRHEQYF
TRBJ2-1	many	-	TRBV5-1	TGTGCCAGCAGCTTAGGGCAGGGATACAATGAGCAGTTCTTC	CASSLGQGYNEQFF
TRBJ2-5	-	TRBD2	TRBV5-1	TGCGCCAGCAGCCCCCAAGGGCGGGGGTTGAAGACCCAGTACTTC	CASSPQGRGLKTQYF
TRBJ1-1	-	-	TRBV27	TGTGCCAGCAGTTCCGAAGACTACACTGAAGCTTTCTTT	CASSSEDYTEAFF
TRBJ2-3	few	-	TRBV7-2	TGTGCCAGCTCATATTCCCTAGCCCGCGCAGATACGCAGTATTTT	CASSYSLARADTQYF
TRBJ1-4	-	TRBD1	TRBV7-2	TGTGCCAGCAGCTTGAGACAGGGGAGAGGTGAAAAACTGTTTTTT	CASSLRQGRGEKLFF
TRBJ2-1	few	TRBD2	TRBV29-1	TGCAGCGGTAAAGGGACTGGGACTACCTACAATGAGCAGTTCTTC	CSGKGTGTTYNEQFF
TRBJ2-7	few	-	TRBV27	TGTGCCAGCAGTTTACGTTCGGCATGGTACGAGCAGTACTTC	CASSLRSAWYEQYF
TRBJ2-1	-	-	TRBV10-3	TGTGCCATCAGTGAGTTCGAGACATCGGTTTTCAATGAGCAGTTCTTC	CAISEFETSVFNEQFF
TRBJ2-7	few	TRBD2	TRBV20-1	TGCAGTGCTTCACATCCACCTAGCGGGCACCGTAACAATGAGCAGTACTTC	CSASHPPSGHRNNEQYF
TRBJ1-1	-	-	TRBV7-2	TGTGCCAGCAGCTTTCCGGGAACTGAAGCTTTCTTT	CASSFPGTEAFF
TRBJ1-2	-	TRBD1	TRBV6-6	TGTGCCAGCAGTTACGCCCTACAGGGGAGCTATGGCTACACCTTC	CASSYALQGSYGYTF
TRBJ1-2	-	-	TRBV7-2	TGTGCCAGCGCATCATCGCTGACCGTCTATGGCTACACCTTC	CASASSLTVYGYTF
TRBJ2-1	few	-	TRBV9	TGTGCCAGCAGCCTCCGGGCAGGGGATGAGCAGTTCTTC	CASSLRAGDEQFF
TRBJ2-2	-	-	TRBV4-2	TGTGCCAGCAGCCAAGTAGACAGGAACACCGGGGAGCTGTTTTTT	CASSQVDRNTGELFF
TRBJ2-5	-	-	TRBV12-3/TRBV12-4	TGTGCCAGCAGTCGAGGGGGGGAGCGAGAGACCCAGTACTTC	CASSRGGERETQYF
TRBJ2-4	-	-	TRBV6-2/TRBV6-3	TGTGCCAGCGGACCCAGCGGCGCCTTAGGCAAAAACATTCAGTACTTC	CASGPSGALGKNIQYF
TRBJ2-3	-	TRBD2	TRBV7-8	TGTGCCAGCAGCTCCTCGGGACTAGCGGCAGATACGCAGTATTTT	CASSSSGLAADTQYF
TRBJ2-5	once	TRBD2	TRBV12-3/TRBV12-4	TGTGCCAGCAGAACGGGACTAGCGCAAGAGACCCAGTACTTC	CASRTGLAQETQYF
TRBJ2-1	-	-	TRBV7-2	TGTGCCAGCAGCCCTTTGACTGGTGAGCAGTTCTTC	CASSPLTGEQFF
TRBJ2-1	-	-	TRBV29-1	TGCAGCGTTCCGACAAGGAGCGCCTACAATGAGCAGTTCTTC	CSVPTRSAYNEQFF
TRBJ2-1	-	-	TRBV4-2	TGTGCCAGCAGCCAAGAACTCTCCTACAATGAGCAGTTCTTC	CASSQELSYNEQFF
TRBJ1-2	-	-	TRBV4-1	TGCGCCAGCAGCCAAGATCGCAGGGACTCATATGAAGATGGCTACACCTTC	CASSQDRRDSYEDGYTF
TRBJ2-1	-	-	TRBV9	TGTGCCAGCAGCGTAGGCACTAATTTTTACCTGAATGAGCAGTTCTTC	CASSVGTNFYLNEQFF
TRBJ2-5	-	-	TRBV20-1	TGCAGTGCTAGATCCCCGTGGGGGGAAGTACGAAGGGAGACCCAGTACTTC	CSARSPWGEVRRETQYF
TRBJ1-2	-	-	TRBV5-1	TGCGCCAGCAGCACCCAACCAGGGGACCGTCGTAGGGGCTACACCTTC	CASSTQPGDRRRGYTF
TRBJ1-6	-	-	TRBV2	TGTGCCAGCAGTGAAGAGGGTGGGGGGCAGGGTTCACCCCTCCACTTT	CASSEEGGGQGSPLHF
TRBJ2-7	-	-	TRBV29-1	TGCAGCGTCCTACTTTCCTACGAGCAGTACTTC	CSVLLSYEQYF
TRBJ1-1	few	-	TRBV20-1	TGCAGCCTTAGGAGAGGGTACGCTTTCTTT	CSLRRGYAFF
TRBJ2-1	-	TRBD2	TRBV24-1	TGTCCCGCGTCCAAGGCGGGGGACGCCTACAATGAGCAGTTCTTC	CPASKAGDAYNEQFF
TRBJ2-7	few	-	TRBV3-1	TGTGCCAGCAGCCTGTCCCCAGGGTCCTACGAGCAGTACTTC	CASSLSPGSYEQYF
TRBJ2-1	few	TRBD1	TRBV6-1	TGTGCCAGTGACTCAAGGACAGGGCGTTCTGAGCAGTTCTTC	CASDSRTGRSEQFF
TRBJ2-5	few	TRBD2	TRBV20-1	TGCAGTGCTAGACCAACCCCGCCCGCGGGAGTTGAGACCCAGTACTTC	CSARPTPPAGVETQYF
TRBJ2-3	-	-	TRBV30	TGTGCCTGGAGTTCGAGGGGGACAGATACGCAGTATTTT	CAWSSRGTDTQYF
TRBJ1-1	-	-	TRBV12-3/TRBV12-4	TGTGCCAGCAGTTTAAACCCAGGGAGCACTGAAGCTTTCTTT	CASSLNPGSTEAFF
TRBJ2-5	-	TRBD2	TRBV29-1	TGCAGCGGGAGGGCGGGGGGCGAAGAGACCCAGTACTTC	CSGRAGGEETQYF
TRBJ1-6	-	TRBD1	TRBV7-6	TGTGCCAGCAGCTTGACAGGGGCTTCACCCCTCCACTTT	CASSLTGASPLHF
TRBJ2-3	-	-	TRBV28	TGTGCCAGCAGTTTAATGGAAGATACGCAGTATTTT	CASSLMEDTQYF
TRBJ2-3	few	-	TRBV5-6	TGTGCCAGCAGCTTGAAGGCAGATACGCAGTATTTT	CASSLKADTQYF
TRBJ1-2	-	TRBD1	TRBV7-9	TGTGCCAGCAGATCCAACTGGACAGGGGATGGCTACACCTTC	CASRSNWTGDGYTF
TRBJ2-7	-	-	TRBV7-2	TGTGCCAGCAGCTCATGGGTATACGAGCAGTACTTC	CASSSWVYEQYF
TRBJ2-7	-	-	TRBV20-1	TGCAGTGTTCCCCTGACTAGGCCCTACGAGCAGTACTTC	CSVPLTRPYEQYF
TRBJ1-4	-	-	TRBV30	TGTGCCTGGAGAGCGGGCCGTACAACTAATGAAAAACTGTTTTTT	CAWRAGRTTNEKLFF
TRBJ1-1	-	-	TRBV6-2/TRBV6-3	TGTGCCAGCAGTTCCATAGCTGAAGCTTTCTTT	CASSSIAEAFF
TRBJ2-7	-	TRBD2	TRBV6-2/TRBV6-3	TGTGCCAGCAAGGGACTAGCGGCGTGGGAGCAGTACTTC	CASKGLAAWEQYF
TRBJ2-1	-	TRBD2	TRBV28	TGTGCCACCGACCCTAGCGGGAGTAAGGATGAGCAGTTCTTC	CATDPSGSKDEQFF